Detailed here is one T cell receptor (beta chain). Profiling relied on immunoSEQ multiplex PCR, and the TCRdb table lists in-frame clones only, not all of them. Among nearly 250,000 clones listed, about 82% were seen once. The sample comes from a study of blood T cell repertoires in COVID-19. Germline V CDR1 and CDR2: KGHDR, SFDVKD. The trim removed 10 bases at V and 4 bases at J, leaving 10 bases unmatched. This CDR3 region has 14 residues. The sequence came from a woman aged 50 to 65 with acute COVID-19. J is TRBJ2-7 and V is TRBV24-1; 9 nucleotides agree with TRBD1. The sequenced sample was PBMCs or T cells enriched from blood (not recorded which). DNA of the CDR3: TGTGCCACGAACCCCGGGACAGGGCTATACGAGCAGTACTTC. Its protein product is CATNPGTGLYEQYF.